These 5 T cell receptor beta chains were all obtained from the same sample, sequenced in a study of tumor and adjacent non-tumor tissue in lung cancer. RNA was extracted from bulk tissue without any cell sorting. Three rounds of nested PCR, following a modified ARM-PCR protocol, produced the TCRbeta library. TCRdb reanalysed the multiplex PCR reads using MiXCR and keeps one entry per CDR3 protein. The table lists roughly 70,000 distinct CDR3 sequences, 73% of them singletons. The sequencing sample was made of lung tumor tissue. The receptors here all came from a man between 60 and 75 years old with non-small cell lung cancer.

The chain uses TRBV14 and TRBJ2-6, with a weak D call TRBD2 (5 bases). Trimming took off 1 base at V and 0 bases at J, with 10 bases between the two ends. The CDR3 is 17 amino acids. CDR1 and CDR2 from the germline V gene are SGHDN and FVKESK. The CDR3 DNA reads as TGTGCCAGCAGCCAAGGAGTAGCGATCTCTGGGGCCAACGTCCTGACTTTC. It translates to CASSQGVAISGANVLTF.

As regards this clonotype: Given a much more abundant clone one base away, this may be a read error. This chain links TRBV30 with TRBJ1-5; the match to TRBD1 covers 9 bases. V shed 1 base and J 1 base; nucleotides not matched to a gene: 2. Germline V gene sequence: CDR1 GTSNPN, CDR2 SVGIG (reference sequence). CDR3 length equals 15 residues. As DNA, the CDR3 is TGTGCCTGGAGTGAGGGGACAGGGAGCAATCAGCCCCAGCATTTT. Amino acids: CAWSEGTGSNQPQHF.

The CDR3 sequence is CSASSLSGGGGNEKLFF. The CDR3 DNA follows: TGCAGTGCTTCCTCCCTTTCAGGGGGCGGTGGTAATGAAAAACTGTTTTTT. The chain employs TRBV20-1 and TRBJ1-4; 8 positions agree with TRBD1. The CDR3 sequence is 17 residues long. CDR1 is DFQATT and CDR2 is SNEGSKA in the germline V gene (reference sequence). V shed 5 bases, J shed 4 bases, and the junction held 15 bases outside the gene matches.

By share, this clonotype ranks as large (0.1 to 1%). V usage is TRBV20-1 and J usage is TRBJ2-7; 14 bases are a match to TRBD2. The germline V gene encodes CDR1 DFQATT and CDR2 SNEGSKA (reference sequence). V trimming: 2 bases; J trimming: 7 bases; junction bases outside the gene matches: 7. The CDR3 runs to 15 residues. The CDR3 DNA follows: TGCAGTGCTAGAAAAGGACTAGCGGGAGGACGAGAGCAGTACTTC. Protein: CSARKGLAGGREQYF.

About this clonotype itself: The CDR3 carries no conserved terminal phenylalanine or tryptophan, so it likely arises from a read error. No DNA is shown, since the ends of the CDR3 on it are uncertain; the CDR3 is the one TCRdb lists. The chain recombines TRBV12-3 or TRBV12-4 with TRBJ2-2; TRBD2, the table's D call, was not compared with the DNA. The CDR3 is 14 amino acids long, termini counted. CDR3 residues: CASSSGLAVGELFS.